This entry lists 9 T cell receptor beta chains sequenced from one sample in a study of blood T cell repertoires in COVID-19. Here immunoSEQ multiplex PCR was the method, and the copy in TCRdb shows in-frame clones only, minus some. Of approximately 220,000 clones listed, 70% to 90% are singletons. The sequencing input was peripheral blood. These receptors all come from a man aged 35 to 55 with acute or convalescent COVID-19.

The rearrangement links TRBV7-2 to TRBJ1-5, with a possible D match to TRBD1 (5 bases). This CDR3 contains 17 residues. The germline V gene has CDR1 SGHTA and CDR2 FQGNSA. The V and J ends lost 4 bases and 0 bases respectively, with 16 bases between them. CDR3 DNA: TGTGCCAGCAGCTCCTTCGGGGGACCACTTAGCAATCAGCCCCAGCATTTT. Its translation: CASSSFGGPLSNQPQHF.

V gene TRBV11-2 combines with J gene TRBJ2-1, with D possibly being TRBD1 (6 bases). In germline, CDR1 is SGHAT, CDR2 FQNNGV. The CDR3 has 15 residues. V shed 0 bases and J shed 7 bases, with 13 bases lying between them. CDR3 sequence reads: CASSLDLAGANEQFF. CDR3 sequence (DNA): TGTGCCAGCAGCTTAGATTTGGCAGGGGCGAATGAGCAGTTCTTC.

The chain links TRBV24-1 to TRBJ2-5; D is uncertain. The ends were cut back, 5 bases at V and 4 bases at J, with 10 bases in the middle. Germline assignment: CDR1 KGHDR and CDR2 SFDVKD. This CDR3 is 13 amino acids long. The CDR3: CATSGGLGETQYF. The CDR3 DNA reads as TGTGCCACCAGTGGAGGATTGGGAGAGACCCAGTACTTC.

The rearrangement links TRBV10-3 to TRBJ2-7, with a tentative D call TRBD2 (6 bases). The CDR3 has 12 amino acids. CDR1 is ENHRY and CDR2 is SYGVKD in the germline V gene. V lost 7 bases and J 3 bases, leaving 10 bases between the germline ends. Here the CDR3 DNA reads TGTGCCATCAAGGCGGGGATCTACGAGCAGTACTTC. Its translation: CAIKAGIYEQYF.

The chain uses TRBV6-5 and TRBJ1-2; TRBD1 aligns across 11 bases. CDR1 is MNHEY, CDR2 SVGAGI, per germline. The trim removed 4 bases at V and 5 bases at J, leaving 6 bases unmatched. This CDR3 comprises 15 residues. The DNA for the CDR3 is TGTGCCAGCAGTTCGGGACAGGGGGTCGTTTATGGCTACACCTTC. It yields the protein CASSSGQGVVYGYTF.

The V gene is TRBV10-3, the J gene TRBJ2-7; 12 bases map to TRBD1. With 2 bases clipped from V and 6 bases from J, the junction kept 5 bases outside the gene matches. This CDR3 has 15 amino acids. Germline V CDR1 and CDR2: ENHRY, SYGVKD. CDR3 protein: CAISEAGQGAVEQYF. DNA for the CDR3: TGTGCCATCAGTGAGGCGGGACAGGGGGCGGTCGAGCAGTACTTC.

This chain connects TRBV7-9 to TRBJ2-1, with 7 nucleotides matching TRBD1. Germline loops: CDR1 SEHNR, CDR2 FQNEAQ (reference sequence). The CDR3 loop spans 15 amino acids. The junction had 7 bases not matched to a gene; V was cut back by 6 bases and J by 2 bases. The CDR3 DNA reads as TGTGCCAGCAGACCTGAGACAGGGACCTACAATGAGCAGTTCTTC. Residues: CASRPETGTYNEQFF.

The CDR3: CASSPGPGPTEAFF. Written as DNA, the CDR3 is TGTGCCAGTAGCCCAGGGCCAGGGCCCACTGAAGCTTTCTTT. The rearrangement uses TRBV19 and TRBJ1-1; maybe TRBD1 (5 bases). The CDR3 sequence is 14 residues long. V was pared by 6 bases and J by 4 bases, with 15 bases between. CDR1 and CDR2 from the germline V gene are LNHDA and SQIVND (reference sequence).

The gene calls are TRBV3-1 (or the pseudogene TRBV3-2) and TRBJ1-1; D unresolved. Germline lookup yields CDR1 LGHDT and CDR2 YNNKEL (reference sequence). V was trimmed by 4 bases and J by 5 bases, leaving 14 bases between them. The CDR3 loop spans 14 amino acids. CDR3 nucleotides: TGTGCCAGCAGCCCCCGACGGTTGCGGACTGAAGCTTTCTTT. Its translation: CASSPRRLRTEAFF.